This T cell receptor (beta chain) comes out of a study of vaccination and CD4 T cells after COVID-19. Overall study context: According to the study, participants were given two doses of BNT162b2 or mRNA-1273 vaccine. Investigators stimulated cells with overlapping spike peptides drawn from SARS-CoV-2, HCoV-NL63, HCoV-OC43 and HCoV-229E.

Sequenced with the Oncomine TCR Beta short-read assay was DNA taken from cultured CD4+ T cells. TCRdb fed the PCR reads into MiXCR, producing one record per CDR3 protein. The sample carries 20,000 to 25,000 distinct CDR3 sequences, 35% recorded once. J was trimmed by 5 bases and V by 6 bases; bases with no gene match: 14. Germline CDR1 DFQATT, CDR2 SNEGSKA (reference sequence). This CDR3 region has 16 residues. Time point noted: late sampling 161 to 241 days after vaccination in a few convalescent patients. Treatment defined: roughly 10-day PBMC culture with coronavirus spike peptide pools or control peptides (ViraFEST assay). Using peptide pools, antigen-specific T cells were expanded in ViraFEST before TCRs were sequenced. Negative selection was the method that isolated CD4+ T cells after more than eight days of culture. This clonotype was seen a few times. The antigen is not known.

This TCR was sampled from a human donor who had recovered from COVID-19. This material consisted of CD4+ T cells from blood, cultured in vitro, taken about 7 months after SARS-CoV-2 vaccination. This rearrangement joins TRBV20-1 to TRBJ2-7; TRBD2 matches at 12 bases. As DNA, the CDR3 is TGCAGTGCCGAACCATCTAGCGGGAGGGCCGGGAACGAGCAGTACTTC. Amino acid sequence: CSAEPSSGRAGNEQYF.